Following are 30 T cell receptor beta chains from one sample sequenced in a study of control samples from healthy donors and cancer patients. TCRdb keeps only in-frame clones here, not all; method: immunoSEQ multiplex PCR. Among around 85,000 clones listed, about 89% were seen once. The material sequenced was blood. The receptors come from a woman in her sixties or seventies in good health.

V is TRBV12-2 and J is TRBJ2-2; the table's D call TRBD2 went unverified against the DNA. TRBV12-2 is noted as a pseudogene. CDR3 length: 18 residues. CDR3 sequence reads: CASRLDPTSGGNTGELFF. The CDR3 DNA is TGTGCAAGTCGCTTAGACCCAACTAGCGGGGGCAATACAGGGGAGCTGTTTTTT.

V usage is TRBV19 and J usage is TRBJ2-2; the match to TRBD2 covers 13 bases. V gave up 5 bases and J gave up 6 bases; unmatched junction bases: 6. Looked up from germline, CDR1 is LNHDA and CDR2 is SQIVND (reference sequence). The CDR3 has 16 residues. The CDR3 DNA follows: TGTGCCAGTAGTGTCGGGACTAGCGGGGCCCCCGGGGAGCTGTTTTTT. It is translated as CASSVGTSGAPGELFF.

CDR3 sequence reads: CASRKRGSGTYEQFF. CDR3 bases: TGTGCCAGCAGGAAAAGGGGTAGCGGGACCTATGAGCAGTTCTTC. The chain is built from TRBV14 and TRBJ2-1, with TRBD2 identical over 8 bases. V gave up 6 bases and J gave up 8 bases; unmatched junction bases: 12. Germline assignment: CDR1 SGHDN and CDR2 FVKESK. The CDR3 runs 15 residues. The full variable domain, its missing parts supplied by reference TRBV14 and TRBJ2-1, is EAGVTQFPSHSVIEKGQTVTLRCDPISGHDNLYWYRRVMGKEIKFLLHFVKESKQDESGMPNNRFLAERTGGTYSTLKVQPAELEDSGVYFCASRKRGSGTYEQFFGPGTRLTVL.

CDR3: CASSSDRPYEQYF. CDR3 DNA: TGTGCCAGCAGTTCGGACAGACCCTACGAGCAGTACTTC. V gene TRBV2 combines with J gene TRBJ2-7, with D maybe TRBD1 (6 bases). Germline V gene lookup returns CDR1 SNHLY and CDR2 FYNNEI. This CDR3 region has 13 residues. Deletions cut 5 bases from V and 2 bases from J, with 10 bases between.

The chain uses TRBV27 and TRBJ1-5, with D uncertain. The CDR3 consists of 12 residues. In germline, CDR1 is MNHEY, CDR2 SMNVEV (reference sequence). V lost 6 bases and J 4 bases, leaving 7 bases between the germline ends. The CDR3, as DNA: TGTGCCAGCAGCTCGCAGAATCAGCCCCAGCATTTT. This sequence encodes CASSSQNQPQHF.

The chain recombines TRBV5-1 with TRBJ2-3; D is undetermined. Germline loops: CDR1 SGHRS, CDR2 YFSETQ. V shed 4 bases and J shed 5 bases, with 11 bases lying between them. This CDR3 is built from 13 residues. CDR3 in amino acids: CASSALPGDTQYF. CDR3 sequence (DNA): TGCGCCAGCAGCGCCCTACCCGGAGATACGCAGTATTTT. The complete variable domain, with remaining parts taken from reference TRBV5-1 and TRBJ2-3, reads KAGVTQTPRYLIKTRGQQVTLSCSPISGHRSVSWYQQTPGQGLQFLFEYFSETQRNKGNFPGRFSGRQFSNSRSEMNVSTLELGDSALYLCASSALPGDTQYFGPGTRLTVL.

The gene calls are TRBV7-2 and TRBJ1-1; D might be TRBD1 (5 bases). Per germline, CDR1 SGHTA and CDR2 FQGNSA. Trimming cost V 0 bases and J 1 base, with 6 bases left between them. The CDR3 contains 14 residues. The CDR3 region is CASSLAGGNTEAFF. CDR3 nucleotide sequence: TGTGCCAGCAGCTTAGCGGGGGGGAACACTGAAGCTTTCTTT.

This clone has a handful of counts. The chain combines TRBV19 with TRBJ1-4, with TRBD1 matching over 7 bases. The V gene end was trimmed by 2 bases and the J gene end by 10 bases; junction bases not matched to a gene: 10. There are 15 residues in the CDR3. The V gene's germline CDR1 is LNHDA and CDR2 SQIVND (reference sequence). CDR3 sequence: CASSIKAGGKGKLFF. In DNA form, the CDR3 reads TGTGCCAGTAGTATAAAGGCAGGGGGGAAGGGAAAACTGTTTTTT.

This chain connects TRBV28 to TRBJ2-3, with TRBD2 identical over 12 bases. This CDR3 spans 20 amino acids. The V gene's germline CDR1 is MDHEN and CDR2 SYDVKM. V shed 2 bases, J shed 0 bases, and the junction held 12 bases outside the gene matches. The CDR3 bases are TGTGCCAGCAGTTTAGACCGACTAGCGGGAGACCCTACTAGCACAGATACGCAGTATTTT. As protein: CASSLDRLAGDPTSTDTQYF.

V gene TRBV27 combines with J gene TRBJ1-1; the match to TRBD1 covers 7 bases. Trimming at V came to 5 bases and at J to 5 bases, leaving 5 bases not matched to a gene. Germline CDR1 reads MNHEY; CDR2 reads SMNVEV (reference sequence). The CDR3 runs to 13 residues. CDR3 sequence reads: CASSRQGRTEAFF. CDR3 sequence (DNA): TGTGCCAGCAGTAGACAGGGTCGGACTGAAGCTTTCTTT.

The J gene is TRBJ1-4, the V gene TRBV5-5; D gene ambiguous. There are 18 residues in the CDR3. Germline-derived CDR1 and CDR2 are SGHKS and YYEKEE (reference sequence). Trimming pared 5 bases from V and 0 bases from J, leaving 20 bases between. DNA for the CDR3: TGTGCCAGCAGTGAATGGCGATCAGCCTTATCAACTAATGAAAAACTGTTTTTT. Encoded protein: CASSEWRSALSTNEKLFF.

This clone has just one count. The chain's CDR3 is CASSADTGELFF. The CDR3 DNA reads TGTGCCAGCAGCGCGGACACCGGGGAGCTGTTTTTT. V usage is TRBV2 and J usage is TRBJ2-2, with unresolved D. V was trimmed by 6 bases and J by 3 bases, leaving 5 bases between them. Germline lookup yields CDR1 SNHLY and CDR2 FYNNEI. The CDR3 covers 12 residues.

This chain joins TRBV28 and TRBJ1-3, with D uncertain. This CDR3 has 13 amino acids. Germline CDR1 reads MDHEN; CDR2 reads SYDVKM. V gave up 6 bases and J gave up 5 bases, with 11 bases separating them. As DNA, the CDR3 is TGTGCCAGCAGCCTCCCTGGAAGAAACACCATATATTTT. Amino acids: CASSLPGRNTIYF.

Regarding this clone: At one of its ends the junction is not consistent with the germline gene, which may arise from a read error. The rearrangement uses TRBV6-5 and TRBJ1-1; D is undetermined. Germline-derived CDR1 and CDR2 are MNHEY and SVGAGI. This CDR3 has 10 residues. The CDR3 DNA follows: TGTGCCAGCGGTTACACTGAAGCTTTCTTT. Translating gives CASGYTEAFF.

The rearrangement uses TRBV7-4 and TRBJ1-2, with 7 nucleotides matching TRBD1. The V and J ends lost 5 bases and 10 bases, in that order; junction bases with no gene match: 16. The germline CDR1 and CDR2 sequences are SGHVT and SQSDAQ. The CDR3 runs to 15 residues. Here the CDR3 DNA reads TGTGCCAGCAGCAAGTGCGACAGGGCGAGAGCTTACTACACCTTC. This encodes CASSKCDRARAYYTF.

This clone has just one count. The J gene is TRBJ1-2, the V gene TRBV7-9, with D tentatively TRBD1 (6 bases). V was clipped by 4 bases and J by 7 bases, with 19 bases between them. Germline-derived CDR1 and CDR2 are SEHNR and FQNEAQ (reference sequence). This CDR3 region has 15 residues. CDR3 DNA: TGTGCCAGCAGCTATACCCCACGGGGGGCAGGTGGCTACACCTTC. Encoded protein: CASSYTPRGAGGYTF.

The V and J genes are TRBV7-8 and TRBJ1-1; D ambiguous. Per the germline V gene, CDR1 is SGHVS and CDR2 is FQNEAQ. Trimming stripped 5 bases from V and 1 base from J, with 11 bases between. The CDR3 covers 14 residues. CDR3 residues: CASSPEGQNTEAFF. For the CDR3, the DNA is TGTGCCAGCAGCCCAGAAGGGCAGAACACTGAAGCTTTCTTT.

The rearrangement joins TRBV7-8 to TRBJ2-7, with D maybe TRBD1 (6 bases). The germline CDR1 and CDR2 sequences are SGHVS and FQNEAQ. V was shortened by 1 base and J by 7 bases, with 14 bases between the two germline ends. The CDR3 is 14 amino acids. CDR3 loop: CASSLEGGAREQYF. For the CDR3, the DNA is TGTGCCAGCAGCTTAGAAGGGGGTGCTCGGGAGCAGTACTTC.

This sequence joins TRBV5-1 and TRBJ1-1, with TRBD1 matching 10 bases. This CDR3 comprises 15 residues. Germline CDR1 reads SGHRS; CDR2 reads YFSETQ. V lost 4 bases and J lost 5; bases outside the gene matches: 8. CDR3 nucleotide sequence: TGCGCCAGCAGCACACGGACAGGGGGGAAAACTGAAGCTTTCTTT. Protein sequence: CASSTRTGGKTEAFF.

The chain uses TRBV6-1 and TRBJ2-2; D not resolved. CDR1 is MNHNS and CDR2 is SASEGT in the germline V gene. V shed 0 bases and J shed 2 bases, with 7 bases lying between them. The CDR3 spans 15 residues. CDR3 protein: CASSEAEDNTGELFF. The CDR3 coding sequence is TGTGCCAGCAGTGAAGCCGAAGACAACACCGGGGAGCTGTTTTTT.

The sample holds one count of this clone. The V call is TRBV21-1, the J call TRBJ1-2. TRBV21-1 has pseudogene status. The CDR3 sequence is 12 residues long. CDR3 protein: CASSKVGVGYTF. The CDR3 DNA sequence: TGTGCCAGCAGCAAAGTCGGGGTTGGCTACACCTTC.

The chain recombines TRBV5-1 with TRBJ1-3; 7 nucleotides align to TRBD1. The CDR3 runs 15 residues. Germline CDR1 is SGHRS and CDR2 is YFSETQ. V gave up 0 bases and J gave up 3 bases; unmatched junction bases: 3. This CDR3 is CASSLVQGVGNTIYF. CDR3 nucleotides: TGCGCCAGCAGCTTGGTCCAGGGGGTTGGAAACACCATATATTTT.

The chain employs TRBV7-9 and TRBJ1-2; no reliable D call. Trimming removed 5 bases at V and 4 bases at J, with 14 bases between. The CDR3 has 14 amino acids. Germline V gene data show CDR1 as SEHNR and CDR2 as FQNEAQ (reference sequence). The CDR3 sequence: CASSTPTGLYGYTF. The DNA of the CDR3 is TGTGCCAGCAGCACCCCAACTGGACTCTATGGCTACACCTTC.

This clone was picked up a small number of times. The chain links TRBV5-6 to TRBJ2-2; no reliable D call. The CDR3 has 16 amino acids. Germline V gene sequence: CDR1 SGHDT, CDR2 YYEEEE. The V end lost 3 bases, the J end lost 4 bases, and 16 bases lay between the germline ends. Here the CDR3 reads CASSSDPLSATGELFF. The CDR3 region has the DNA TGTGCCAGCAGCTCGGACCCCCTCTCAGCCACCGGGGAGCTGTTTTTT. The entire variable domain, with the rest obtained from reference TRBV5-6 and TRBJ2-2, is as follows: DAGVTQSPTHLIKTRGQQVTLRCSPKSGHDTVSWYQQALGQGPQFIFQYYEEEERQRGNFPDRFSGHQFPNYSSELNVNALLLGDSALYLCASSSDPLSATGELFFGEGSRLTVL.

The V and J genes are TRBV6-2 or TRBV6-3 and TRBJ1-2; D gene ambiguous. The CDR3 is made up of 17 amino acids. V was pared by 6 bases and J by 0 bases, with 20 bases between. In germline, CDR1 is MNHEY, CDR2 SVGEGT. In DNA, the CDR3 is TGTGCCAGCAGCCCTCGCGGGGAACTCAGAGCTAACTATGGCTACACCTTC. It yields the protein CASSPRGELRANYGYTF.

This chain connects TRBV10-3 to TRBJ1-2, with 7 bases aligning to TRBD1. The ends lost 8 bases at V and 6 bases at J; junction bases unmatched: 15. This CDR3 is 15 amino acids long. Per germline, CDR1 ENHRY and CDR2 SYGVKD. In nucleotides, the CDR3 is TGTGCCATCCGACAGGGCTTGGGGGGAATGGATGGCTACACCTTC. This translates into CAIRQGLGGMDGYTF.

The chain is built from TRBV6-5 and TRBJ1-1, with D perhaps TRBD1 (5 bases). The CDR3 is 15 amino acids. Looked up from germline, CDR1 is MNHEY and CDR2 is SVGAGI. Trimming cost V 0 bases and J 1 base, with 9 bases left between them. The CDR3 sequence is CASSYSRRANTEAFF. CDR3 in DNA: TGTGCCAGCAGTTACTCGCGCAGGGCGAACACTGAAGCTTTCTTT.

The rearrangement joins TRBV6-5 to TRBJ2-3; D may correspond to TRBD1 or TRBD2 (5 bases each). The length of the CDR3 is 13 residues. Germline V gives CDR1 MNHEY, CDR2 SVGAGI. Trimming left V 10 bases short and J 7 bases short, with 18 bases between. CDR3 region: CAISRTRENTQYF. The CDR3 coding sequence is TGTGCCATCTCCAGAACCAGGGAGAATACGCAGTATTTT.

The chain links TRBV11-2 to TRBJ2-1; possibly TRBD1 for D (5 bases). The CDR3 covers 12 residues. V lost 1 base and J 8 bases, leaving 6 bases between the germline ends. Germline assignment: CDR1 SGHAT and CDR2 FQNNGV. CDR3 in amino acids: CASSLVGHEQFF. The CDR3 DNA follows: TGTGCCAGCAGCTTAGTGGGGCATGAGCAGTTCTTC.

This chain joins TRBV6-4 and TRBJ2-3; D may be TRBD1 (5 bases). The CDR3 spans 17 residues. V lost 0 bases, J lost 4 bases, and 17 bases lay in between. From germline, CDR1 is MRHNA and CDR2 SNTAGT. The CDR3 spells CASSDSSNLGAADTQYF. The CDR3 region has the DNA TGTGCCAGCAGTGACTCGAGCAATCTTGGGGCTGCAGATACGCAGTATTTT.